The source of this T cell receptor beta chain is a study of T cell responses to AZD1222 COVID-19 vaccine. Findings of the study overall: Spike regions recognized by vaccine-associated CD4 TCRs spanned the protein, led by 160-218 and 743-854. Spike-specific TCR breadth and depth went up after people got two AZD1222 doses.

Produced via immunoSEQ multiplex PCR; TCRdb's table is partial and in-frame only. This table has some 120,000 clones, 80% to 90% appearing once. Germline V CDR1 and CDR2: LNHDA, SQIVND (reference sequence). Trimming removed 6 bases from V and 4 bases from J, with 10 bases in between. There are 13 residues in the CDR3. Notes on this clone: Its target is not known.

This specimen consisted of peripheral blood, obtained 28 days after the second AZD1222 dose. The clonotype originates from an adult who received the AZD1222 COVID-19 vaccine. This sequence joins TRBV19 and TRBJ1-5; D is unclear. The chain's CDR3 is CASRGLGNQPQHF. In DNA form, the CDR3 reads TGTGCCAGTAGGGGTCTAGGGAATCAGCCCCAGCATTTT.